The entry that follows covers one TCR beta chain sequence. In the same sample, other DNA sequences code for this CDR3. The method was immunoSEQ multiplex PCR; TCRdb's version includes in-frame clones alone and lacks a portion of them. The table has a few million clones, approximately 90% seen once. This specimen belongs to a study of shared clonotypes between healthy human individuals. The CDR3 is 13 residues long. CDR1 and CDR2 (germline): MNHEY, SVGAGI. V was pared by 8 bases and J by 4 bases, with 14 bases between. The chain has TRBV6-5 and TRBJ1-2; D is unclear. Specimen: naive CD4+ T cells sorted from blood. Subset denoted: CD45RA+ positively selected. This TCR derives from a man aged 18 to 29 in good health. CDR3 in DNA: TGTGCCAGCTCGGGCCGGGAGGGCTATGGCTACACCTTC. It is translated as CASSGREGYGYTF.